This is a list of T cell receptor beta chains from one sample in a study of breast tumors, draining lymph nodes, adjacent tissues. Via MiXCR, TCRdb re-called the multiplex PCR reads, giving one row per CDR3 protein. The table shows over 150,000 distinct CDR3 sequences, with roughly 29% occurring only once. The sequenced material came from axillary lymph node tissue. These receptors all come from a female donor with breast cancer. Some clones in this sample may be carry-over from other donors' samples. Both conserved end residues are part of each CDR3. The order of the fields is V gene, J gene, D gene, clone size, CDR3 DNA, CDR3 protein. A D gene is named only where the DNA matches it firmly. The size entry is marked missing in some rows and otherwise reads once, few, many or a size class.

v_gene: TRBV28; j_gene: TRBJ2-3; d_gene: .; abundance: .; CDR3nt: TGTGCCAGCAGTTTCAACCCCACAGATACGCAGTATTTT; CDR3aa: CASSFNPTDTQYF
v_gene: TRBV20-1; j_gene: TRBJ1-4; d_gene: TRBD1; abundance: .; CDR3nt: TGCAGTGCCCCGGACAGGGGAGAGGTATCCGATGAGAAACTGTTTTTT; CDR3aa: CSAPDRGEVSDEKLFF
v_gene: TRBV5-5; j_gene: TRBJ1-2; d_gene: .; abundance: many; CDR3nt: TGTGCCAGCAGCAGGGAATCCCCTCTCTATGGCTACACCTTC; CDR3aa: CASSRESPLYGYTF
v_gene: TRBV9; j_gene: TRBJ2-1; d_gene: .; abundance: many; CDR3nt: TGTGCCAGCAGCGGCCGGGACACTCGGGTAGACAATGAGCAGTTCTTC; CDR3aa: CASSGRDTRVDNEQFF
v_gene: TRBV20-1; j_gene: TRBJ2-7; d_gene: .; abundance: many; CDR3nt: TGCAGTGCTATCCCGGACAGTCTCAGGGGGCAGTACTTC; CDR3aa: CSAIPDSLRGQYF
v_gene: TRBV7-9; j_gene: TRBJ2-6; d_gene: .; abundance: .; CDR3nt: TGTGCCAGCAGCTTAGCTGGGGGCGACAACGTCCTGACTTTC; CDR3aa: CASSLAGGDNVLTF
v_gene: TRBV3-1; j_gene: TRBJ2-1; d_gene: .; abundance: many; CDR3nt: TGTGCCAGCAGCATCTTAGATGGTGAGCAGTTCTTC; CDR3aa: CASSILDGEQFF
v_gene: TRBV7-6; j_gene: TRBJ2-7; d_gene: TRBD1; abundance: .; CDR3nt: TGTGCCAGCAGCCAGACAGGGGTTGCCGACGAGCAGTACTTC; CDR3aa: CASSQTGVADEQYF
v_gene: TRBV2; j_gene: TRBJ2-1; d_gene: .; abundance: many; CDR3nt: TGTGCCAGCAGTGAATGGGATGTGAGGGAGCAGTTCTTC; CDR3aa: CASSEWDVREQFF
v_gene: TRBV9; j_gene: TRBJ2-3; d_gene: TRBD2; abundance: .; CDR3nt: TGTGCCAGCAGCGTAGAAGTTGCGGGAGGGACAGATACGCAGTATTTT; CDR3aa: CASSVEVAGGTDTQYF
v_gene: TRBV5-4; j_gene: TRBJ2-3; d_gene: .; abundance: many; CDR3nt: TGTGCCAGCAGTTTCTCCGCTGATACGCAGTATTTT; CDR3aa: CASSFSADTQYF
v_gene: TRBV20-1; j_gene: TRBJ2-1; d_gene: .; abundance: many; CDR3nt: TGCAGGGTCACGCCTTGGGGGGGGGCTTATGAGCAGTTCTTC; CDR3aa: CRVTPWGGAYEQFF
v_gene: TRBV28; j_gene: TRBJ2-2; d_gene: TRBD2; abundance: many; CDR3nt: TGTGCCAGCATCTCGGGGGGATTTGAAACCGGGGAGCTGTTTTTT; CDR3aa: CASISGGFETGELFF
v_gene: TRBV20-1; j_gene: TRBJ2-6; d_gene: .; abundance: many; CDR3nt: TGCAGTGCTAGACCTCACATCTCTGGGGCCAACGTCCTGACTTTC; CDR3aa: CSARPHISGANVLTF
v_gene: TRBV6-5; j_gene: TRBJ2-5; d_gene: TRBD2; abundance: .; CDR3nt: TGTGCCAGCAGTTACCCTCCGAAAGCGGGAGAGAGCCGGGAGACCCAGTACTTC; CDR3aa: CASSYPPKAGESRETQYF
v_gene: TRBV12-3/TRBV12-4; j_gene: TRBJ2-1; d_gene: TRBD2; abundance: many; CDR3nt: TGTGCCAGCAGCCTGGGGGGGGAGGGCTATGAGCAGTTCTTC; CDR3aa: CASSLGGEGYEQFF
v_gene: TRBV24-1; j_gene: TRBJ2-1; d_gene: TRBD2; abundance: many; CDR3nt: TGTGCCACCAGTGATAGCGGGAGCTACAATGAGCAGTTCTTC; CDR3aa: CATSDSGSYNEQFF
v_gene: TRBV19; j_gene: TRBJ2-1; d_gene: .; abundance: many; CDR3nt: TGTGCCAGTAGTACCTACGATGAGCAGTTCTTC; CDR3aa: CASSTYDEQFF
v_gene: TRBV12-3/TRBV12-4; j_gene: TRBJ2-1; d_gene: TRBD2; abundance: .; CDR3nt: TGTGCCAGCAGAACGGGGGGGCCCTACAATGAGCAGTTCTTC; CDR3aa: CASRTGGPYNEQFF
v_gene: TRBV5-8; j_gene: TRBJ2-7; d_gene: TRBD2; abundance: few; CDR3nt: TGTGCCAGCAGCCAGAGAAGCGGGAGGGCCCCAAGCTACGAGCAGTACTTC; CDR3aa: CASSQRSGRAPSYEQYF
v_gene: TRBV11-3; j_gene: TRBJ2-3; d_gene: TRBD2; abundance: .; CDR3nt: TGTGCCAGCAGCCCCCGGAAAATAGCGGGGGGCACAGATACGCAGTATTTT; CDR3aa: CASSPRKIAGGTDTQYF
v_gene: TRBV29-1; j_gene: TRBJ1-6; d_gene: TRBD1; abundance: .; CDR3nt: TGCAGCGGGGGGACAGGAGATAATTCACCCCTCCACTTT; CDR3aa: CSGGTGDNSPLHF
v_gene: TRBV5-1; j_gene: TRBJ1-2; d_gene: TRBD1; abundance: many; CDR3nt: TGCGCCAGCAGCCTGACAGGGGGACTCTATGGCTACACCTTC; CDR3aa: CASSLTGGLYGYTF
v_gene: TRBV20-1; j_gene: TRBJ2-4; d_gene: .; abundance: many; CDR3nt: TGCAGTGCTAGAGGGGGGACGGCGCTCCTAGCCAAAAACATTCAGTACTTC; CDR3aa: CSARGGTALLAKNIQYF
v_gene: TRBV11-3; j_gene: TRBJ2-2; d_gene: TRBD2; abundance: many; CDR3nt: TGTGCCAGCAGCTTCCGGACTAGCGGGGATACCGGGGAGCTGTTTTTT; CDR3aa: CASSFRTSGDTGELFF
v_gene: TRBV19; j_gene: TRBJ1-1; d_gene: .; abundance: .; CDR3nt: TGTGCCAGTAGGCTTGGGGGGCAGTACACTGAAGCTTTCTTT; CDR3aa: CASRLGGQYTEAFF
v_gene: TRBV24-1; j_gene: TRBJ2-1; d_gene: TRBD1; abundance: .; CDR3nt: TGTGCCACCAGTGAACCGGGACAGGATGGCAATGAGCAGTTCTTC; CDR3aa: CATSEPGQDGNEQFF
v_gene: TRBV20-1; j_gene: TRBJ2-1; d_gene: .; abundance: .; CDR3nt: TGCAGTGCCCTACAGGGAGGGCAATATGAGCAGTTCTTC; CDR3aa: CSALQGGQYEQFF
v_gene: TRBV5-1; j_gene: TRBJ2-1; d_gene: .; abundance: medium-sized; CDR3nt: TGCGCCAGCAGCATGGGGGTTGACGACAATGAGCAGTTCTTC; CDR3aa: CASSMGVDDNEQFF
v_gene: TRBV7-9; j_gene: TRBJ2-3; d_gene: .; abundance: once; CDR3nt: TGTGCCAGCAGCTTAGACAGGTCTAAGGGGGATGGCTCAGATACGCAGTATTTT; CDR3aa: CASSLDRSKGDGSDTQYF